These T cell receptor beta chains were read from a single sample in a study of human CD4 T cells and Enterobacteriaceae. Using immunoSEQ multiplex PCR, the repertoire was profiled, and TCRdb retains in-frame clones only, with some absent. The repertoire holds 25,000 to 30,000 clones, with 80% to 90% as singletons. The sequencing sample was made of memory CD4+ T cells from blood. The receptors derive from a human donor in good health. Both conserved end residues are part of each CDR3. The D gene is left open where the match is weak. The listing skips clone size in some rows; elsewhere it reads once, few, many or a size class.

j_gene | d_gene | abundance | v_gene | CDR3aa | CDR3nt
TRBJ1-2 | TRBD1 | - | TRBV5-1 | CAWGTGDRHGYTF | TGCGCCTGGGGGACAGGGGATCGTCATGGCTACACCTTC
TRBJ2-7 | - | - | TRBV28 | CASRRQVTSYEQYF | TGTGCCAGCAGACGACAGGTCACTTCCTACGAGCAGTACTTC
TRBJ2-1 | TRBD2 | - | TRBV18 | CASSPASGNREQFF | TGTGCCAGCTCACCGGCTAGCGGGAACCGTGAGCAGTTCTTC
TRBJ2-7 | - | - | TRBV5-4 | CASSLAHTFGLRGYEQYF | TGTGCCAGCAGCTTGGCCCATACGTTTGGGCTCCGGGGGTACGAGCAGTACTTC
TRBJ1-1 | TRBD1 | - | TRBV18 | CASSLGQGREAFF | TGTGCCAGCTCACTCGGACAGGGGAGGGAAGCTTTCTTT
TRBJ1-5 | - | few | TRBV6-1 | CASSDRASNQPQHF | TGTGCCAGCAGTGACAGGGCTAGCAATCAGCCCCAGCATTTT
TRBJ2-3 | TRBD2 | - | TRBV4-2 | CASSRQIRTSGGPATQYF | TGTGCCAGCAGCCGACAGATCAGGACTAGCGGGGGCCCTGCTACGCAGTATTTT
TRBJ1-1 | - | - | TRBV6-5 | CASSRGGRLEAFF | TGTGCCAGCAGTCGAGGAGGGCGGCTGGAAGCTTTCTTT
TRBJ2-5 | - | once | TRBV5-1 | CASSSGGGTQETQYF | TGCGCCAGCAGCTCCGGAGGGGGTACCCAAGAGACCCAGTACTTC
TRBJ2-7 | TRBD2 | few | TRBV11-2 | CASSSLGGRALSSPYEQYF | TGTGCCAGCAGCTCCCTTGGCGGGAGGGCCCTCTCCTCTCCCTACGAGCAGTACTTC
TRBJ2-4 | - | - | TRBV14 | CASSQNRGKGNIQYF | TGTGCCAGCAGCCAAAACCGGGGGAAGGGAAACATTCAGTACTTC
TRBJ2-5 | - | - | TRBV5-1 | CASSKQTAPGVETQYF | TGCGCCAGCAGCAAGCAGACAGCCCCAGGGGTAGAGACCCAGTACTTC
TRBJ2-1 | TRBD2 | - | TRBV7-6 | CASSYVAGEEGEQFF | TGTGCCAGCAGCTATGTAGCGGGAGAGGAGGGGGAGCAGTTCTTC
TRBJ2-5 | - | - | TRBV15 | CATSRDRLMGGQETQYF | TGTGCCACCAGCAGAGACCGATTGATGGGGGGACAAGAGACCCAGTACTTC
TRBJ1-1 | TRBD1 | - | TRBV28 | CASSLSGQLTEAFF | TGTGCCAGCAGTTTATCGGGACAGCTCACTGAAGCTTTCTTT
TRBJ2-7 | - | - | TRBV6-1 | CASKRATYEQYF | TGTGCCAGCAAGCGGGCCACCTACGAGCAGTACTTC
TRBJ1-1 | - | - | TRBV6-4 | CASSDSRDTNTEAFF | TGTGCCAGCAGTGACTCCCGGGACACCAACACTGAAGCTTTCTTT
TRBJ2-6 | TRBD1 | - | TRBV5-4 | CASSPGTDGSGANVLTF | TGTGCCAGCAGCCCCGGGACAGACGGATCTGGGGCCAACGTCCTGACTTTC
TRBJ2-1 | - | - | TRBV29-1 | CSVAPGNEQFF | TGCAGCGTGGCCCCGGGGAATGAGCAGTTCTTC
TRBJ2-2 | - | - | TRBV7-7 | CASTPKGRGDNGELFF | TGTGCCAGCACCCCCAAGGGCAGGGGAGACAACGGGGAGCTGTTTTTT
TRBJ2-3 | - | - | TRBV5-4 | CASKKEGNTDTQYF | TGTGCCAGCAAAAAAGAGGGGAACACAGATACGCAGTATTTT
TRBJ2-2 | - | - | TRBV6-1 | CASSEAIPPNTGELFF | TGTGCCAGCAGTGAAGCAATCCCCCCGAACACCGGGGAGCTGTTTTTT